Listed below are T cell receptor beta chains from one sample, sequenced in a study of OX40 agonist ivuxolimab in advanced cancers. Clones were read by immunoSEQ multiplex PCR, and TCRdb kept only the in-frame ones, dropping some. The profile shows 77,000 or so clones, over 75% of them singletons. The specimen comprised CD4+ or CD8+ T cells sorted from blood, sampled in a trial of the OX40 agonist ivuxolimab. These receptor sequences come from an adult with an advanced solid tumor such as melanoma, head and neck, liver or kidney cancer. Both conserved end residues are part of each CDR3. A D gene is named only where the DNA matches it firmly. Rows may omit the clone size; those that give it use once, few, many or a size class.

v_gene: TRBV19
abundance: -
j_gene: TRBJ1-2
d_gene: TRBD1
CDR3aa: CASTEMTGGPIHGYTF
CDR3nt: TGTGCCAGTACCGAGATGACAGGGGGCCCGATTCATGGCTACACCTTC

v_gene: TRBV19
abundance: -
j_gene: TRBJ1-1
d_gene: TRBD1
CDR3aa: CASRGDRENTEAFF
CDR3nt: TGTGCCAGTAGGGGGGACAGGGAGAACACTGAAGCTTTCTTT

v_gene: TRBV11-2
abundance: -
j_gene: TRBJ2-7
d_gene: -
CDR3aa: CASSPQGTMPYEQYF
CDR3nt: TGTGCCAGCAGCCCGCAGGGGACTATGCCCTACGAGCAGTACTTC

v_gene: TRBV20-1
abundance: -
j_gene: TRBJ2-3
d_gene: -
CDR3aa: CSARDPGTQYF
CDR3nt: TGCAGTGCTAGAGACCCCGGTACGCAGTATTTT

v_gene: TRBV18
abundance: -
j_gene: TRBJ1-3
d_gene: -
CDR3aa: CASSPLGPVSSGNTIYF
CDR3nt: TGTGCCAGCTCACCACTTGGCCCGGTATCCTCTGGAAACACCATATATTTT

v_gene: TRBV27
abundance: -
j_gene: TRBJ1-5
d_gene: -
CDR3aa: CASSLYWGRGNSNQPQHF
CDR3nt: TGTGCCAGCAGTTTATATTGGGGCAGGGGAAATAGCAATCAGCCCCAGCATTTT

v_gene: TRBV18
abundance: -
j_gene: TRBJ1-6
d_gene: TRBD1
CDR3aa: CASSLSTGINSPLHF
CDR3nt: TGTGCCAGCTCACTTTCGACAGGGATTAATTCACCCCTCCACTTT

v_gene: TRBV7-2
abundance: -
j_gene: TRBJ2-1
d_gene: TRBD1
CDR3aa: CASSLVGQGKYNEQFF
CDR3nt: TGTGCCAGCAGCTTAGTAGGACAGGGGAAATACAATGAGCAGTTCTTC

v_gene: TRBV12-2
abundance: -
j_gene: TRBJ1-2
d_gene: -
CDR3aa: CASRFCRGQGQINYGYTF
CDR3nt: TGTGCAAGTCGCTTTTGTCGGGGACAGGGGCAGATTAACTATGGCTACACCTTC

v_gene: TRBV18
abundance: -
j_gene: TRBJ1-1
d_gene: TRBD1
CDR3aa: CASSPSEGGNTEAFF
CDR3nt: TGTGCCAGCTCACCTTCCGAAGGGGGCAACACTGAAGCTTTCTTT

v_gene: TRBV6-5
abundance: -
j_gene: TRBJ2-7
d_gene: -
CDR3aa: CASSYSSGLGGEQYF
CDR3nt: TGTGCCAGCAGTTACTCGTCAGGATTGGGGGGCGAGCAGTACTTC

v_gene: TRBV27
abundance: -
j_gene: TRBJ1-2
d_gene: TRBD1
CDR3aa: CASSFSNRGRYGYTF
CDR3nt: TGTGCCAGCAGTTTTAGCAACAGGGGACGCTATGGCTACACCTTC

v_gene: TRBV27
abundance: -
j_gene: TRBJ2-6
d_gene: -
CDR3aa: CASSFQLSGANVLTF
CDR3nt: TGTGCCAGCAGTTTTCAGCTCTCTGGGGCCAACGTCCTGACTTTC

v_gene: TRBV5-1
abundance: -
j_gene: TRBJ2-1
d_gene: -
CDR3aa: CASSLVIPFSYNEQFF
CDR3nt: TGCGCCAGCAGCTTGGTTATCCCCTTCAGCTACAATGAGCAGTTCTTC

v_gene: TRBV19
abundance: -
j_gene: TRBJ1-5
d_gene: -
CDR3aa: CASGVGGASNQPQHF
CDR3nt: TGTGCCAGTGGGGTGGGGGGCGCGAGCAATCAGCCCCAGCATTTT

v_gene: TRBV6-4
abundance: few
j_gene: TRBJ1-1
d_gene: TRBD1
CDR3aa: CASSPGQGNSEAFF
CDR3nt: TGTGCCAGCAGCCCGGGACAGGGCAATTCTGAAGCTTTCTTT

v_gene: TRBV5-6
abundance: -
j_gene: TRBJ2-7
d_gene: -
CDR3aa: CASSNPTGFVYEQYF
CDR3nt: TGTGCCAGCAGCAATCCTACAGGGTTTGTCTACGAGCAGTACTTC

v_gene: TRBV5-6
abundance: -
j_gene: TRBJ2-7
d_gene: -
CDR3aa: CASSLGVGATYEQYF
CDR3nt: TGTGCCAGCAGCTTGGGGGTGGGAGCCACCTACGAGCAGTACTTC

v_gene: TRBV18
abundance: -
j_gene: TRBJ2-1
d_gene: -
CDR3aa: CASSPPGDNEQFF
CDR3nt: TGTGCCAGCTCACCCCCGGGGGACAATGAGCAGTTCTTC

v_gene: TRBV5-1
abundance: -
j_gene: TRBJ2-7
d_gene: -
CDR3aa: CASSPGQSPYEQYF
CDR3nt: TGCGCCAGCAGCCCAGGACAGTCCCCCTACGAGCAGTACTTC

v_gene: TRBV5-1
abundance: few
j_gene: TRBJ1-1
d_gene: -
CDR3aa: CASSPLGGSNTEAFF
CDR3nt: TGCGCCAGCAGCCCTTTGGGCGGGTCGAACACTGAAGCTTTCTTT

v_gene: TRBV19
abundance: -
j_gene: TRBJ1-2
d_gene: -
CDR3aa: CASWGVSYGYTF
CDR3nt: TGTGCCAGTTGGGGCGTCAGCTATGGCTACACCTTC

v_gene: TRBV5-4
abundance: few
j_gene: TRBJ2-7
d_gene: -
CDR3aa: CASSFAGTATEQYF
CDR3nt: TGTGCCAGCAGCTTCGCCGGGACGGCGACGGAGCAGTACTTC

v_gene: TRBV4-2
abundance: -
j_gene: TRBJ2-7
d_gene: TRBD2
CDR3aa: CASSSPSGSYEQYF
CDR3nt: TGTGCCAGCAGCTCCCCTAGCGGGAGTTACGAGCAGTACTTC

v_gene: TRBV19
abundance: medium-sized
j_gene: TRBJ2-3
d_gene: -
CDR3aa: CASSVGSQTADTQYF
CDR3nt: TGTGCCAGTAGTGTAGGGAGTCAAACCGCCGATACGCAGTATTTT

v_gene: TRBV7-3
abundance: -
j_gene: TRBJ2-2
d_gene: -
CDR3aa: CASSLNSRGIRPGELFF
CDR3nt: TGTGCCAGCAGCTTAAATTCACGGGGTATCCGACCCGGGGAGCTGTTTTTT

v_gene: TRBV2
abundance: -
j_gene: TRBJ1-4
d_gene: -
CDR3aa: CASSPDRTGGEKLFF
CDR3nt: TGTGCCAGCAGTCCTGACAGGACCGGTGGCGAAAAACTGTTTTTT

v_gene: TRBV27
abundance: once
j_gene: TRBJ2-1
d_gene: TRBD2
CDR3aa: CASSDRTSGGLHNEQFF
CDR3nt: TGTGCCAGCAGCGACCGGACTAGCGGGGGCCTCCACAATGAGCAGTTCTTC

v_gene: TRBV10-3
abundance: -
j_gene: TRBJ1-2
d_gene: -
CDR3aa: CAISNNGGAYGYTF
CDR3nt: TGTGCCATCAGTAATAACGGGGGCGCTTATGGCTACACCTTC

v_gene: TRBV15
abundance: few
j_gene: TRBJ2-7
d_gene: -
CDR3aa: CATSRDMAGEGQYF
CDR3nt: TGTGCCACCAGCAGAGATATGGCAGGGGAGGGGCAGTACTTC

v_gene: TRBV7-3
abundance: -
j_gene: TRBJ1-1
d_gene: TRBD1
CDR3aa: CASSAGLGRGDTEAFF
CDR3nt: TGTGCCAGCAGCGCAGGCCTCGGCAGGGGGGACACTGAAGCTTTCTTT

v_gene: TRBV5-4
abundance: -
j_gene: TRBJ1-2
d_gene: -
CDR3aa: CASSLSVRQRINYGYTF
CDR3nt: TGTGCCAGCAGCTTGTCGGTACGCCAGAGAATAAACTATGGCTACACCTTC

v_gene: TRBV19
abundance: -
j_gene: TRBJ1-5
d_gene: -
CDR3aa: CASSMGQASNQPQHF
CDR3nt: TGTGCCAGTAGTATGGGGCAGGCGAGCAATCAGCCCCAGCATTTT

v_gene: TRBV18
abundance: -
j_gene: TRBJ2-7
d_gene: TRBD1
CDR3aa: CASKKQGYEQYF
CDR3nt: TGTGCCAGCAAAAAACAGGGGTACGAGCAGTACTTC

v_gene: TRBV11-3
abundance: -
j_gene: TRBJ2-4
d_gene: -
CDR3aa: CASSLYDIQYF
CDR3nt: TGTGCCAGCAGCTTATATGACATTCAGTACTTC

v_gene: TRBV18
abundance: -
j_gene: TRBJ2-7
d_gene: TRBD1
CDR3aa: CASSPGQSTYEQYF
CDR3nt: TGTGCCAGCTCACCGGGACAGTCCACCTACGAGCAGTACTTC

v_gene: TRBV6-4
abundance: -
j_gene: TRBJ1-2
d_gene: TRBD1
CDR3aa: CASSDHSRTGKIGYTF
CDR3nt: TGTGCCAGCAGTGACCACTCCCGGACAGGAAAGATCGGCTACACCTTC

v_gene: TRBV5-1
abundance: -
j_gene: TRBJ2-7
d_gene: TRBD1
CDR3aa: CASSSTPGQGYEQYF
CDR3nt: TGCGCCAGCAGCTCCACTCCGGGACAGGGTTACGAGCAGTACTTC

v_gene: TRBV11-2
abundance: -
j_gene: TRBJ2-1
d_gene: -
CDR3aa: CASSFSLVVNEQFF
CDR3nt: TGTGCCAGCAGCTTTTCCCTGGTGGTCAATGAGCAGTTCTTC

v_gene: TRBV18
abundance: -
j_gene: TRBJ1-2
d_gene: -
CDR3aa: CASSLETTGNYGYTF
CDR3nt: TGTGCCAGCTCCCTCGAAACAACAGGGAACTATGGCTACACCTTC